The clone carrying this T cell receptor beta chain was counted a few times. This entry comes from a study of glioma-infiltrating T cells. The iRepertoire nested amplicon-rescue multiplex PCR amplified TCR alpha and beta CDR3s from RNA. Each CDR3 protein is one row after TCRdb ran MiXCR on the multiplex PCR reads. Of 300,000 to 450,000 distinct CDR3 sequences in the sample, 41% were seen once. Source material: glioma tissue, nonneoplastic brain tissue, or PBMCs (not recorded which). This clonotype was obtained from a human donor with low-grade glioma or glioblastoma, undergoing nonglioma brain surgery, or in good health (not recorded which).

The CDR3 coding sequence is TGTGCCAGCAGCCAGCTACCGGGACTAGCGAATGAGCAGTTCTTC. The encoded protein is CASSQLPGLANEQFF. This rearrangement joins TRBV14 to TRBJ2-1; 10 positions agree with TRBD2. Germline CDR1 and CDR2: SGHDN and FVKESK. Trimming removed 3 bases from V and 7 bases from J; junction bases left unmatched: 6. This CDR3 spans 15 amino acids.